Described below is a single TCR beta chain sequence and its context. The antigen remains undetermined. CDR1 is WNHNN and CDR2 is SYGVQD in the germline V gene (reference sequence). This CDR3 comprises 14 residues. V was cut by 0 bases and J by 1 base, with 7 bases left in between. These data come from a study of long-term antiretroviral therapy in people with HIV. An immunoSEQ assay, version v3.0, was performed at survey level. TCRdb's table, derived via immunoSEQ multiplex PCR, lists solely in-frame clones and lacks some. Altogether 25,000 to 35,000 clones are present, 86% being singletons, with the ten largest covering approximately 4.8%. Study-level results: There were no data on ART adherence, viral resistance or therapy changes, a gap that limits inferences about post-ART repertoire changes.

The starting material was unsorted PBMCs, obtained 0.8 years after starting antiretroviral therapy. The TCR originated in a woman between 25 and 40 years old with HIV. The rearrangement joins TRBV10-1 to TRBJ2-7; D remains unclear. CDR3 region: CASSESWGSYEQYF. CDR3 nucleotides: TGCGCCAGCAGTGAGTCGTGGGGATCCTACGAGCAGTACTTC.